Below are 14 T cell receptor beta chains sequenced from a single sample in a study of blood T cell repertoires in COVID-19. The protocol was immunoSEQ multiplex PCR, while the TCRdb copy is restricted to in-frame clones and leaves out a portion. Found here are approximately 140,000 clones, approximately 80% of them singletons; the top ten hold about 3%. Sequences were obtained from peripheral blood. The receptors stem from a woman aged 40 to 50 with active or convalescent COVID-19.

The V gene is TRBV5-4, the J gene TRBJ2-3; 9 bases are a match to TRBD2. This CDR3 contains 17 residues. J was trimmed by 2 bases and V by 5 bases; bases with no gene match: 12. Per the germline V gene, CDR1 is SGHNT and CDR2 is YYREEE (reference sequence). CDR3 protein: CASSLLSLAGNTDTQYF. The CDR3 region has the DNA TGTGCCAGCAGTCTCCTCTCACTAGCGGGTAACACAGATACGCAGTATTTT.

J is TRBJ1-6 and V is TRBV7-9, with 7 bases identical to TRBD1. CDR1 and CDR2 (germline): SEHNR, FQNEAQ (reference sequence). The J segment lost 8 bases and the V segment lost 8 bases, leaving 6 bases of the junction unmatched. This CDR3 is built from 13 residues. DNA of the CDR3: TGTGCCAGCGGTAACAGGGGCCATTCACCCCTCCACTTT. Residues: CASGNRGHSPLHF.

CDR3 DNA sequence: TGCGCCAGCAGCCAAGGCTTGGGACGAGGGGGGGATCAGCCCCAGCATTTT. It codes for CASSQGLGRGGDQPQHF. The chain uses TRBV4-1 and TRBJ1-5; tentative D call: TRBD1 (6 bases). Germline CDR1 reads MGHRA; CDR2 reads YSYEKL. This CDR3 has 17 amino acids. V lost 1 base and J lost 5, with 18 bases in between.

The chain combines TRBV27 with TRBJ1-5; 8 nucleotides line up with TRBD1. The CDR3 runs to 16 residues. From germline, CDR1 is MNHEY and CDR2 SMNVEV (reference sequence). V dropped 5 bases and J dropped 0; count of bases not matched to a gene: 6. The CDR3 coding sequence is TGTGCCAGCAGTCCTTCAGGGGGCGATAGCAATCAGCCCCAGCATTTT. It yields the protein CASSPSGGDSNQPQHF.

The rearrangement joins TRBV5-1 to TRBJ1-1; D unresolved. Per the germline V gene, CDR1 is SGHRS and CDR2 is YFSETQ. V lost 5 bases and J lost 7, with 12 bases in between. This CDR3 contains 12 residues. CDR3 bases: TGCGCCAGCAGAGGCGGAGAGAGTGAAGCTTTCTTT. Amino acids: CASRGGESEAFF.

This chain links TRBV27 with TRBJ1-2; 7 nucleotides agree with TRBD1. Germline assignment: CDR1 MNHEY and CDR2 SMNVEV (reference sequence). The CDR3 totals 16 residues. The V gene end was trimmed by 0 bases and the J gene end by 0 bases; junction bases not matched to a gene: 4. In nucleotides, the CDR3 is TGTGCCAGCAGTTTATCGCCGGGGACAGCTAACTATGGCTACACCTTC. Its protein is CASSLSPGTANYGYTF.

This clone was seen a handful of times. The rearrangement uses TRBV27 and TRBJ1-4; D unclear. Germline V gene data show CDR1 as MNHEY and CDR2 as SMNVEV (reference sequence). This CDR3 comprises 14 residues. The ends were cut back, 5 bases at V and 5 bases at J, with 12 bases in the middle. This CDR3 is CASSPRTGNEKLFF. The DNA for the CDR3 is TGTGCCAGCAGTCCCCGGACTGGGAATGAAAAACTGTTTTTT.

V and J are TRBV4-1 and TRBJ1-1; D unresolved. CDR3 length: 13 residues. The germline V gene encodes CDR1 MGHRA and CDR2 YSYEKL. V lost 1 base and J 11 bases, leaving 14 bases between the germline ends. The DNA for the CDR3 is TGCGCCAGCAGCCAAGCTACGGATTTCGGGGCTTTCTTT. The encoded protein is CASSQATDFGAFF.

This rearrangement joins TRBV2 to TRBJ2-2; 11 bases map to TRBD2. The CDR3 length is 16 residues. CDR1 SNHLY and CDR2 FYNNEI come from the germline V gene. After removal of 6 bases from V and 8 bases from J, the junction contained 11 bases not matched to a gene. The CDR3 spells CASRKLAGANGGELFF. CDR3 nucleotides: TGTGCCAGCAGAAAACTAGCGGGAGCGAATGGTGGGGAGCTGTTTTTT.

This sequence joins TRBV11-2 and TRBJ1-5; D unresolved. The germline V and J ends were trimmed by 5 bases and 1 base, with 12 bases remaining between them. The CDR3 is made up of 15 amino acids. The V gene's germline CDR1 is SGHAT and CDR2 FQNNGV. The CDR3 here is CASSPSSGSNQPQHF. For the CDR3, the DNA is TGTGCCAGCAGCCCGTCGTCGGGGAGCAATCAGCCCCAGCATTTT. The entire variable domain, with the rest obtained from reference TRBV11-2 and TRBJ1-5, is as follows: EAGVAQSPRYKIIEKRQSVAFWCNPISGHATLYWYQQILGQGPKLLIQFQNNGVVDDSQLPKDRFSAERLKGVDSTLKIQPAKLEDSAVYLCASSPSSGSNQPQHFGDGTRLSIL.

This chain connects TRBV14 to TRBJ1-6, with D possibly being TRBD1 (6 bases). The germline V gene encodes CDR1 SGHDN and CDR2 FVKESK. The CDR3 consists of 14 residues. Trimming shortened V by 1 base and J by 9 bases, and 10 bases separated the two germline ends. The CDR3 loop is CASSQGTVGSPLHF. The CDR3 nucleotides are TGTGCCAGCAGCCAAGGGACAGTCGGTTCACCCCTCCACTTT.

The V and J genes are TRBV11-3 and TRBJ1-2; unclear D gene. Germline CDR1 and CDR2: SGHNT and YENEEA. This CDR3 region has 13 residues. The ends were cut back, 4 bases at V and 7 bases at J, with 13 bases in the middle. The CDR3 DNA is TGTGCCAGCAGCTCCTCCGTCATCAGTGGCTACACCTTC. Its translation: CASSSSVISGYTF.

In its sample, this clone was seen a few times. The CDR3 DNA sequence: TGTGCCAGCAGCCCGGTTGGGGGGTCCGGGGCCAACGTCCTGACTTTC. Its translation: CASSPVGGSGANVLTF. This chain links TRBV7-6 with TRBJ2-6; possible D gene TRBD2, 6 bases. Per the germline V gene, CDR1 is SGHVS and CDR2 is FNYEAQ. The length of the CDR3 is 16 residues. With 5 bases removed from V and 4 bases from J, the gap between germline ends came to 15 bases.

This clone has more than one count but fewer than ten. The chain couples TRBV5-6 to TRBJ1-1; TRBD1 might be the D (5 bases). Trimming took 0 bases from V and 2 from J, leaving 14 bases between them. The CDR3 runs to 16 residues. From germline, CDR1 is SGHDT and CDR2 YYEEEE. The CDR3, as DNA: TGTGCCAGCAGCTTGGAGGTGGGGCAGATTAACACTGAAGCTTTCTTT. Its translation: CASSLEVGQINTEAFF.